Below are 2 T cell receptor beta chains sequenced from a single sample in a study of tumor-infiltrating lymphocytes in primary liver carcinoma. The input was roughly 0.5 ug total RNA; TCR beta cDNA was made from it with a constant-region primer. TCR beta libraries came from three nested multiplex PCR rounds using slightly modified ARM-PCR. Rounds one and two of PCR, each of around 11 cycles, were primed with TRBV1-TRBV30 forward primers and a C-beta reverse primer. MiXCR was run by TCRdb on the multiplex PCR reads, yielding one entry per CDR3 protein. In the table there are about 99,000 distinct CDR3 sequences, almost 70% of which are singletons. Bulk tissue was left unsorted, and RNA and DNA were co-extracted from around 18-30 mg of it. The sequencing sample was made of liver tumor tissue from sampling region 5. Documented subset: tumor region T5, tumor centre. The origin of the receptors is a woman aged 55-69 years with primary liver carcinoma and hepatitis B virus infection.

This rearrangement joins TRBV12-3 or TRBV12-4 to TRBJ1-1; D is perhaps TRBD1 (6 bases). V was clipped by 5 bases and J by 0 bases, with 13 bases between them. This CDR3 comprises 15 residues. CDR3 sequence: CASSRSDRMNTEAFF. CDR3 DNA: TGTGCCAGCAGTCGTTCGGACAGAATGAACACTGAAGCTTTCTTT.

Concerning this clonotype itself: Possible read error: a much larger clone is one base away. The V gene is TRBV15, the J gene TRBJ2-5; 12 nucleotides align to TRBD2. Germline V CDR1 and CDR2: LNHNV, YYDKDF (reference sequence). This CDR3 spans 15 amino acids. CDR3 region: CATGREGLAGETQYF. CDR3 bases: TGTGCCACCGGCAGAGAGGGACTAGCGGGAGAGACCCAGTACTTC.